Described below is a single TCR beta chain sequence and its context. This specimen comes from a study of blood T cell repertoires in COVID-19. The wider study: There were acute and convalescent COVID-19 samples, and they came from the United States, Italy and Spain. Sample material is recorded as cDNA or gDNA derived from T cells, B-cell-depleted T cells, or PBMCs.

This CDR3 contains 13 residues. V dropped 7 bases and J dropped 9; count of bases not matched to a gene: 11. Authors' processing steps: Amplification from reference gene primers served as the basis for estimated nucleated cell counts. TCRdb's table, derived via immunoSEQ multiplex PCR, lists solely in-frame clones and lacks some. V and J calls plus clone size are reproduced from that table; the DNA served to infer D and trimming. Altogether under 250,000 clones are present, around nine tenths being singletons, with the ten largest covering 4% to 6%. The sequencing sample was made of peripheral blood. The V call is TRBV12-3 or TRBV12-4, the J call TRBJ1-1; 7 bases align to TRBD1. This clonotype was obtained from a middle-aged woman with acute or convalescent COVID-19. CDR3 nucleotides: TGTGCCAGCACTCAACAGGGGTCGCGAAAAGCTTTCTTT. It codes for CASTQQGSRKAFF.